The T cell receptor (beta chain) described here comes from a study of PD-L1 blockade in urothelial cancer. About the research overall: Blood was tested 3 weeks (second dose) and 6 weeks into treatment.

Sample contribution per patient ranged from 1 to 8, covering pretreatment and on-treatment. The germline CDR1 and CDR2 sequences are SEHNR and FQNEAQ (reference sequence). Trimming pared 5 bases from V and 5 bases from J, leaving 12 bases between. The CDR3 loop spans 13 amino acids. Method: immunoSEQ multiplex PCR; TCRdb's copy keeps in-frame clones and lacks some. The table includes roughly 43,000 clones, 81% detected once. Details on this clone: The sample holds other DNA sequences that translate to the same CDR3.

This TCR came from a man between 65 and 85 years old with urothelial cancer. The sequencing used PBMCs, collected around atezolizumab (anti-PD-L1) treatment. The chain is built from TRBV7-9 and TRBJ1-1; possibly TRBD1 for D (5 bases). The CDR3 nucleotides read TGTGCCAGCAGCCCCGGGGGGGGGACTGAAGCTTTCTTT. This codes for CASSPGGGTEAFF.